A few counts support the clone carrying this T cell receptor beta chain. Its antigen remains unknown. Researchers took lesional scalp punch biopsies and peripheral blood from people who were alopecia areata patients. Researchers picked out CD4+ and CD8+ T cells from PBMCs by sorting. CDR3 length: 14 residues. Trimming took 5 bases from V and 0 from J, leaving 8 bases between them. Germline CDR1 reads SGHVS; CDR2 reads FQNEAQ. The data were obtained in a study of CD8+ T cells in alopecia areata. Study details: Tofacitinib ran 6 to 18 months, followed by 6 months off drug.

Overall study findings and caveats: Normal scalp showed lower clonality than lesional scalp, especially alopecia totalis/universalis.

cDNA serving as the sequencing template came from extracted, reverse transcribed RNA. The protocol was immunoSEQ multiplex PCR, while the TCRdb copy is restricted to in-frame clones and leaves out a portion. The sample yields 200,000 to 250,000 clones, about 53% seen once. The chain links TRBV7-8 to TRBJ1-5; D is unclear. The source is a human donor with alopecia areata. Sequences were derived from CD4+ T cells sorted from blood, sampled at week 0. The CDR3 here is CASSGRVSNQPQHF. The CDR3 DNA follows: TGTGCCAGCAGCGGACGGGTTAGCAATCAGCCCCAGCATTTT. Together with reference TRBV7-8 and TRBJ1-5, the CDR3 gives the full variable domain: GAGVSQSPRYKVAKRGQDVALRCDPISGHVSLFWYQQALGQGPEFLTYFQNEAQLDKSGLPSDRFFAERPEGSVSTLKIQRTQQEDSAVYLCASSGRVSNQPQHFGDGTRLSIL.